This entry describes one TCR beta chain. This sample was taken from a study of patients and donors after allogeneic stem cell transplantation. Each CDR3 protein is one row after TCRdb ran MiXCR on the RT-PCR reads. The sample holds 200,000 to 250,000 distinct CDR3 sequences, 38% seen once. Germline V gene data show CDR1 as MGHRA and CDR2 as YSYEKL. Trimming removed 0 bases from V and 7 bases from J, with 10 bases in between. This CDR3 has 13 amino acids. The sequenced material came from blood, either unsorted or a sorted T cell fraction (not recorded which). The clonotype comes from a human donor who was either an allogeneic HSCT recipient or a stem cell or donor lymphocyte infusion donor (not recorded which). It is not recorded whose cells these are; they may come from a transplant donor. The chain joins TRBV4-1 to TRBJ2-7; the D is unclear. The CDR3 loop reads CASSQDFPWEQYF. DNA for the CDR3: TGCGCCAGCAGCCAAGACTTCCCGTGGGAGCAGTACTTC.